A selection of T cell receptor beta chains follows, all from one sample in a study of early T cells in non-severe SARS-CoV-2 infection. TCRdb reprocessed the 5' RACE reads with MiXCR, giving one entry per CDR3 protein. The sample yields fewer than 40,000 distinct CDR3 sequences, approximately 7.1% seen once. Here the sequenced sample was whole blood, taken at baseline. The receptors were sampled from an adult who was a healthcare worker with PCR-confirmed SARS-CoV-2 infection or an uninfected control (not recorded which). Each CDR3 is given with its conserved first and last residue. A D gene is named only where the DNA matches it firmly. Some rows have no size entry. The others give once, few or many, or a class for an expanded clone.

clone_size | d_call | j_call | v_call | cdr3_aa | cdr3_nt
many | TRBD1 | TRBJ2-1 | TRBV7-8 | CASSYIPGTGRSDEQFF | TGTGCCAGCAGCTATATCCCGGGGACAGGCCGGTCCGATGAGCAGTTCTTC
- | - | TRBJ1-2 | TRBV4-1 | CASSQVRDNGYTF | TGCGCCAGCAGCCAAGTCCGTGACAATGGCTACACCTTC
- | TRBD2 | TRBJ2-4 | TRBV12-3/TRBV12-4 | CASSLGGLAVAKNIQYF | TGTGCCAGCAGTTTAGGAGGGCTAGCGGTAGCCAAAAACATTCAGTACTTC
few | TRBD1 | TRBJ2-1 | TRBV12-3/TRBV12-4 | CASRADRYYEQFF | TGTGCCAGCAGAGCGGACAGGTATTATGAGCAGTTCTTC
many | - | TRBJ1-1 | TRBV20-1 | CSAPRQDRNTEAFF | TGCAGTGCTCCGAGACAGGACCGAAACACTGAAGCTTTCTTT
few | - | TRBJ1-2 | TRBV6-2/TRBV6-3 | CASSYSGGPDGYTF | TGTGCCAGCAGTTACTCTGGGGGGCCGGATGGCTACACCTTC
- | - | TRBJ2-2 | TRBV20-1 | CSARGPSGQRELFF | TGCAGTGCTAGAGGACCTTCGGGACAACGGGAGCTGTTTTTT
few | - | TRBJ2-6 | TRBV6-6 | CASGDGSNSGANVLTF | TGTGCCAGCGGGGACGGGTCGAACTCTGGGGCCAACGTCCTGACTTTC
few | - | TRBJ2-7 | TRBV28 | CASSLGRGATYEQYF | TGTGCCAGCAGTTTGGGCAGGGGAGCTACCTACGAGCAGTACTTC
few | - | TRBJ2-1 | TRBV13 | CASTLGQSSYNEQFF | TGTGCCAGCACATTAGGACAGAGCTCCTACAATGAGCAGTTCTTC
- | - | TRBJ2-1 | TRBV12-5 | CASGLRAEQFF | TGTGCTAGTGGTCTCAGGGCTGAGCAGTTCTTC
medium-sized | TRBD1 | TRBJ1-2 | TRBV29-1 | CSVEVQGANGYTF | TGCAGCGTTGAAGTACAGGGGGCGAATGGCTACACCTTC
many | TRBD2 | TRBJ2-1 | TRBV5-4 | CASSGGTSGSTYNEQFF | TGTGCCAGCAGCGGTGGGACTAGCGGAAGCACCTACAATGAGCAGTTCTTC
- | - | TRBJ2-7 | TRBV12-3/TRBV12-4 | CASSPTGVSYEQYF | TGTGCCAGCAGTCCTACGGGGGTATCCTACGAGCAGTACTTC
few | TRBD2 | TRBJ2-1 | TRBV4-2 | CASSQDVSGNSYNEQFF | TGTGCCAGCAGCCAAGATGTTAGCGGGAACTCCTACAATGAGCAGTTCTTC
few | TRBD1 | TRBJ2-1 | TRBV27 | CASSHPGQGYNEQFF | TGTGCCAGCAGTCATCCGGGACAGGGGTACAATGAGCAGTTCTTC
many | TRBD1 | TRBJ1-1 | TRBV10-3 | CATRSGQENTEAFF | TGTGCCACCCGTTCTGGACAGGAGAACACTGAAGCTTTCTTT
few | TRBD2 | TRBJ2-1 | TRBV24-1 | CATSASGAPDNEQFF | TGTGCCACCAGTGCTAGCGGGGCACCCGACAATGAGCAGTTCTTC
few | - | TRBJ2-3 | TRBV2 | CASSEEARIDSTDTQYF | TGTGCCAGCAGTGAAGAGGCGCGTATAGACTCCACAGATACGCAGTATTTT
- | - | TRBJ2-7 | TRBV6-5 | CASSYSARSYEQYF | TGTGCCAGCAGTTACTCGGCAAGGTCCTACGAGCAGTACTTC
- | - | TRBJ2-1 | TRBV27 | CASSSAKRSSYNEQFF | TGTGCCAGCAGTTCTGCAAAGCGGAGCTCCTACAATGAGCAGTTCTTC
few | - | TRBJ2-3 | TRBV18 | CASSHDTDTQYF | TGTGCCAGCTCTCACGACACAGATACGCAGTATTTT
few | - | TRBJ2-5 | TRBV12-3/TRBV12-4 | CASSTTGGETQYF | TGTGCCAGCAGTACCACGGGCGGGGAGACCCAGTACTTC
many | - | TRBJ2-5 | TRBV12-3/TRBV12-4 | CASSEGILAQETQYF | TGTGCCAGCAGTGAAGGGATTCTCGCCCAAGAGACCCAGTACTTC
- | - | TRBJ1-6 | TRBV6-6 | CASRIQLTLHF | TGTGCCAGCAGAATCCAGTTGACCCTCCACTTT